This note documents a single T cell receptor beta chain sequence. This entry is derived from a study of blood T cell repertoires in COVID-19. Study context: Acute-phase and convalescent COVID-19 samples originated in the United States, Italy and Spain.

The repertoire was sequenced with immunoSEQ multiplex PCR; TCRdb's copy has only in-frame clones and lacks some. The table lists about 170,000 clones, about 90% of them singletons. Sequenced material: peripheral blood. The receptor was derived from a man aged 25 to 45 with COVID-19, enrolled during active disease.

CDR3 nucleotide sequence: TGTGCCAGCAGCTTAGCGAGGTACGATGAGCAGTTCTTC. It yields the protein CASSLARYDEQFF. The chain employs TRBV7-2 and TRBJ2-1, with D uncertain. V gave up 0 bases and J gave up 8 bases, with 8 bases separating them. CDR1 is SGHTA, CDR2 FQGNSA, per germline. There are 13 residues in the CDR3. Full variable domain (remainder filled in from reference TRBV7-2 and TRBJ2-1): GAGVSQSPSNKVTEKGKDVELRCDPISGHTALYWYRQSLGQGLEFLIYFQGNSAPDKSGLPSDRFSAERTGGSVSTLTIQRTQQEDSAVYLCASSLARYDEQFFGPGTRLTVL.